This TCR beta chain was retrieved from a study of control samples from healthy donors and cancer patients. Here immunoSEQ multiplex PCR was the method, and the copy in TCRdb shows in-frame clones only, minus some. The table lists some 70,000 clones, 83% of them singletons. CDR1 SGHRS and CDR2 YFSETQ come from the germline V gene. CDR3 length: 13 amino acids. Deletions cut 4 bases from V and 3 bases from J, with 11 bases between. Sequences were obtained from blood. The chain joins TRBV5-1 to TRBJ2-7; D is ambiguous. The TCR was taken from a man in his 60s in good health. The CDR3 sequence: CASSQEQYYEQYF. In DNA, the CDR3 is TGCGCCAGCAGCCAAGAGCAGTACTACGAGCAGTACTTC.